The sequence of this T cell receptor beta chain was determined in a study of T cell responses to AZD1222 COVID-19 vaccine. Germline CDR1 reads SGHVS; CDR2 reads FNYEAQ. Trimming removed 5 bases at V and 5 bases at J, with 18 bases between. The CDR3 is 15 amino acids. Turning to this clone: What it binds is unknown.

Here immunoSEQ multiplex PCR was the method, and the copy in TCRdb shows in-frame clones only, minus some. The sample shows 150,000 to 200,000 clones, 85% to 95% of them seen only once. Study results and caveats: Nearly half of the spike-specific TCRs reportedly recognize variant regions that carry no mutations.

The sequenced sample was peripheral blood, obtained on day 0 of AZD1222 vaccination. This sequence joins TRBV7-6 and TRBJ2-5, with D perhaps TRBD2 (6 bases). The clonotype comes from an adult in good health. CDR3 protein: CASSPTWGVGETQYF. The CDR3 DNA sequence: TGTGCCAGCAGCCCCACCTGGGGGGTTGGCGAGACCCAGTACTTC.